The entry below describes one T cell receptor (beta chain). This entry is derived from a study of shared clonotypes between healthy human individuals. This CDR3 has 14 residues. V was shortened by 2 bases and J by 5 bases, with 12 bases between the two germline ends. CDR1 and CDR2 (germline): MNHNY, SVGAGI (reference sequence). Genomic DNA (from each subset) was split evenly across several immunoSEQ plates. Clones were sequenced by immunoSEQ multiplex PCR, and TCRdb holds only the in-frame ones, with some missing. The table lists 1.5 million to 2.5 million clones, about 95% of them singletons, with 1.2% in the top ten. Naive CD8 isolation took CD45RO-negative cells positively selected for CCR7 and excluded terminally differentiated effector memory CD45RA+ cells. Recent vaccinations or acute infections were absent in the healthy HIV-negative adult donors.

The chain is built from TRBV6-6 and TRBJ1-2; D is perhaps TRBD1 (6 bases). The sample comprised naive CD8+ T cells sorted from blood. The receptor was derived from a man aged 18 to 30 in good health. The CDR3 DNA reads TGTGCCAGCAGTTACCGGGACACCTTTTATGGCTACACCTTC. Translating gives CASSYRDTFYGYTF.